Below are 15 T cell receptor beta chains sequenced from a single sample in a study of T cell responses to AZD1222 COVID-19 vaccine. The assay was immunoSEQ multiplex PCR, and TCRdb's table has in-frame clones only and misses some. Here the sample spans over 120,000 clones, about 92% being singletons. Sequences were derived from peripheral blood, sampled 28 days after the second AZD1222 dose. These receptors all stem from an adult who received the AZD1222 COVID-19 vaccine.

The chain is built from TRBV6-5 and TRBJ1-5; TRBD1 aligns across 8 bases. J lost 3 bases, V lost 4 bases, and 2 bases had no gene match. The CDR3 runs to 14 residues. Germline CDR1 reads MNHEY; CDR2 reads SVGAGI. CDR3 in DNA: TGTGCCAGCAGTTTACAGGGGGACAATCAGCCCCAGCATTTT. This translates into CASSLQGDNQPQHF.

This chain uses TRBV11-2 with TRBJ1-2, with D maybe TRBD1 (5 bases). CDR3 length equals 16 residues. Trimming took 0 bases from V and 2 from J, leaving 13 bases between them. Germline V gene sequence: CDR1 SGHAT, CDR2 FQNNGV. The CDR3 DNA is TGTGCCAGCAGCTTAGATAGAGTCCAGGGAAACTATGGCTACACCTTC. This translates into CASSLDRVQGNYGYTF.

The chain carries TRBV5-6 and TRBJ2-1, with 10 bases lining up with TRBD2. Germline-derived CDR1 and CDR2 are SGHDT and YYEEEE. The ends lost 4 bases at V and 8 bases at J; junction bases unmatched: 9. CDR3 length: 15 amino acids. The DNA of the CDR3 is TGTGCCAGCAGCGCAGGGCTAGCGGGAGTCGATGAGCAGTTCTTC. This encodes CASSAGLAGVDEQFF.

The rearrangement joins TRBV11-3 to TRBJ1-5; D call uncertain. The CDR3 consists of 12 residues. The V end lost 3 bases, the J end lost 4 bases, and 4 bases lay between the germline ends. The V gene's germline CDR1 is SGHNT and CDR2 YENEEA. The CDR3 here is CASSFPNQPQHF. Written as DNA, the CDR3 is TGTGCCAGCAGCTTTCCTAATCAGCCCCAGCATTTT. Complete variable domain (other parts from reference TRBV11-3 and TRBJ1-5): EAGVVQSPRYKIIEKKQPVAFWCNPISGHNTLYWYLQNLGQGPELLIRYENEEAVDDSQLPKDRFSAERLKGVDSTLKIQPAELGDSAVYLCASSFPNQPQHFGDGTRLSIL.

This rearrangement joins TRBV19 to TRBJ1-2; D unresolved. The length of the CDR3 is 12 residues. Germline V lookup: CDR1 LNHDA, CDR2 SQIVND (reference sequence). V gave up 5 bases and J gave up 5 bases, with 9 bases separating them. The CDR3 sequence: CASSPDGYGYTF. The DNA of the CDR3 is TGTGCCAGTAGTCCCGACGGTTATGGCTACACCTTC.

This clone has a single count. The chain joins TRBV5-1 to TRBJ1-1; D might be TRBD1 (5 bases). Germline-derived CDR1 and CDR2 are SGHRS and YFSETQ. This CDR3 spans 14 amino acids. Between the trimmed V and J ends, which lost 1 base and 1 base, there was a span of 8 bases. This CDR3 reads CASSLNDRNTEAFF. For the CDR3, the DNA is TGCGCCAGCAGCTTGAATGACAGGAACACTGAAGCTTTCTTT.

The chain has TRBV28 and TRBJ2-1, with 8 bases matching TRBD2. Germline V lookup: CDR1 MDHEN, CDR2 SYDVKM. V trimming: 7 bases; J trimming: 6 bases; junction bases outside the gene matches: 5. The CDR3 sequence is 13 residues long. The CDR3 nucleotides are TGTGCCAGCAAACGGGGGGGGCGCAATGAGCAGTTCTTC. This sequence encodes CASKRGGRNEQFF.

The gene calls are TRBV4-1 and TRBJ2-7; 13 positions agree with TRBD2. This CDR3 spans 15 amino acids. Germline V gene data show CDR1 as MGHRA and CDR2 as YSYEKL. The V segment lost 5 bases and the J segment 2 bases; nucleotides outside the gene matches: 3. CDR3 DNA sequence: TGCGCCAGCAGCAAGGGACTAGCGGGGACCTACGAGCAGTACTTC. Translation gives CASSKGLAGTYEQYF.

The V gene is TRBV28, the J gene TRBJ2-7, with 9 bases lining up with TRBD2. J gave up 7 bases and V 4 bases, and 5 bases lay outside the gene matches. The CDR3 consists of 13 residues. From germline, CDR1 is MDHEN and CDR2 SYDVKM. CDR3 nucleotides: TGTGCCAGCAGTTGGCGGGAGGGGAGAGAGCAGTACTTC. Its protein product is CASSWREGREQYF.

The V gene is TRBV4-3, the J gene TRBJ2-1, with 7 bases lining up with TRBD2. This CDR3 is 19 amino acids long. Per the germline V gene, CDR1 is LGHNA and CDR2 is YSLEER. V lost 0 bases, J lost 3 bases, and 14 bases stayed unmatched. The CDR3 DNA reads TGCGCCAGCAGCCAAGATAGGTTCTCCGGACTAGTTATCTACAATGAGCAGTTCTTC. Its translation: CASSQDRFSGLVIYNEQFF.

The rearrangement joins TRBV5-1 to TRBJ2-7, with unresolved D. Trimming removed 4 bases from V and 7 bases from J, with 12 bases in between. The germline V gene has CDR1 SGHRS and CDR2 YFSETQ. The CDR3 has 12 amino acids. In DNA form, the CDR3 reads TGCGCCAGCAGCCCGGGTGATTTGGAGCAGTACTTC. Protein sequence: CASSPGDLEQYF.

The V and J genes are TRBV6-2 or TRBV6-3 and TRBJ1-5; possibly TRBD1 for D (5 bases). The CDR3 has 14 amino acids. The germline V gene has CDR1 MNHEY and CDR2 SVGEGT. V was pared by 2 bases and J by 5 bases, with 10 bases between. The CDR3 DNA reads TGTGCCAGCAGTTACCCCCAGGGTCATCAGCCCCAGCATTTT. It encodes CASSYPQGHQPQHF.

The rearrangement links TRBV7-3 to TRBJ2-5, with D perhaps matching TRBD1 (5 bases). Trimming removed 2 bases from V and 8 bases from J, with 15 bases in between. There are 14 residues in the CDR3. CDR1 and CDR2 (germline): SGHTA, FQGTGA. In DNA form, the CDR3 reads TGTGCCAGCAGCTTACAACCCGCTCAGGGAACCCAGTACTTC. Translation: CASSLQPAQGTQYF. Based on the CDR3 plus reference TRBV7-3 and TRBJ2-5, the full variable domain is GAGVSQTPSNKVTEKGKYVELRCDPISGHTALYWYRQSLGQGPEFLIYFQGTGAADDSGLPNDRFFAVRPEGSVSTLKIQRTERGDSAVYLCASSLQPAQGTQYFGPGTRLLVL.

The chain is built from TRBV5-1 and TRBJ2-3, with 10 bases fitting TRBD2. CDR1 SGHRS and CDR2 YFSETQ come from the germline V gene. The J segment lost 3 bases and the V segment lost 0 bases, leaving 4 bases of the junction unmatched. The CDR3 has 16 amino acids. The DNA of the CDR3 is TGCGCCAGCAGCTTGGGCCTAGCGGGAGTGACAGATACGCAGTATTTT. It codes for CASSLGLAGVTDTQYF.

The chain links TRBV5-1 to TRBJ2-7, with a weak D call TRBD1 (5 bases). CDR3 size: 14 residues. In germline, CDR1 is SGHRS, CDR2 YFSETQ. Trimming cost V 1 base and J 9 bases, with 17 bases left between them. The CDR3 coding sequence is TGCGCCAGCAGCTTGACGACAGTCCCAGGTGGGCAGTACTTC. It codes for CASSLTTVPGGQYF.